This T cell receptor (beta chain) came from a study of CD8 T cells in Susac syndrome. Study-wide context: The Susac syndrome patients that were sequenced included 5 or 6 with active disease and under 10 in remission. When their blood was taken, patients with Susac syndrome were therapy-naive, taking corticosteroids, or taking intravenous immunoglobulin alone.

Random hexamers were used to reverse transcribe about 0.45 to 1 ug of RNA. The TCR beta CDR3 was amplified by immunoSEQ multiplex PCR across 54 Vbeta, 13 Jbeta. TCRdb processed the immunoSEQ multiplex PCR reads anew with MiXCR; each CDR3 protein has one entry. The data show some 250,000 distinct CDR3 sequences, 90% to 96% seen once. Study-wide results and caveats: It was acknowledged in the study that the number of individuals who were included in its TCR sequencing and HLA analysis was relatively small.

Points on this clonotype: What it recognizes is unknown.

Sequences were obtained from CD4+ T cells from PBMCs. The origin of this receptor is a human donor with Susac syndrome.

The CDR3 nucleotides are TGTGCCTGGGGACAGACAGGGGACGGAAACACCATATATTTT. Protein product: CAWGQTGDGNTIYF. The gene calls are TRBV30 and TRBJ1-3, with TRBD1 matching over 8 bases. This CDR3 spans 14 amino acids. With 5 bases clipped from V and 4 bases from J, the junction kept 7 bases outside the gene matches. The germline CDR1 and CDR2 sequences are GTSNPN and SVGIG (reference sequence).